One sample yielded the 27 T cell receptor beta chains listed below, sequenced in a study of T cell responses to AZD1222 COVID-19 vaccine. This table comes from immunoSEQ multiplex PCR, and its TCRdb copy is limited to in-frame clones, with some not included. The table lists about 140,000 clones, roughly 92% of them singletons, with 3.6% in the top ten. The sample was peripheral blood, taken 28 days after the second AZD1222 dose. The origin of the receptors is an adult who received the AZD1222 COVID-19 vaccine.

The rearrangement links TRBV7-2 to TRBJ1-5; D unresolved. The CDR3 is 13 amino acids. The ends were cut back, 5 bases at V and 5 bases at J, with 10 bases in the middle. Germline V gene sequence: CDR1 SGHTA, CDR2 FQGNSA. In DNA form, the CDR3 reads TGTGCCAGCAGCAACTGGGGTCATCAGCCCCAGCATTTT. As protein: CASSNWGHQPQHF.

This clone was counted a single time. CDR3 in DNA: TGTGCCAGCAGTACCGCGTATGGCTACACCTTC. Translated: CASSTAYGYTF. This chain uses TRBV6-5 with TRBJ1-2; no definite D call. The V end was cut by 5 bases, the J end by 5 bases, with 6 bases between. The CDR3 sequence is 11 residues long. Germline lookup yields CDR1 MNHEY and CDR2 SVGAGI.

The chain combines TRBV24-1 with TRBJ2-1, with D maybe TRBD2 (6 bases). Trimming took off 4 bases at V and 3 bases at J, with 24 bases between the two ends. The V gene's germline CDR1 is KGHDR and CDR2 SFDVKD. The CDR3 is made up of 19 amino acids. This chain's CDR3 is CATSDPVPRLGLDYNEQFF. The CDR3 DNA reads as TGTGCCACCAGTGACCCCGTGCCAAGACTAGGTTTAGACTACAATGAGCAGTTCTTC.

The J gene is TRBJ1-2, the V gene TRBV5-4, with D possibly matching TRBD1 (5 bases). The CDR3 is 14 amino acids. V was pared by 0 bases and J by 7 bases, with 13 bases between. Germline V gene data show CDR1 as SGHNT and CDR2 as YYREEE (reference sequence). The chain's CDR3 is CASSLEQARGGYTF. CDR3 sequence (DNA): TGTGCCAGCAGCTTGGAACAGGCTCGTGGTGGCTACACCTTC.

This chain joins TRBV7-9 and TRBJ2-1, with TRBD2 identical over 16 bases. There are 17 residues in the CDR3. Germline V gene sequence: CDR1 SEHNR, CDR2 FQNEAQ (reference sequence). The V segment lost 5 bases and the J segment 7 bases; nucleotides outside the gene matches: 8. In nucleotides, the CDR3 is TGTGCCAGCAGCCCAAAGGGGACTAGCGGGAGGGGAAATGAGCAGTTCTTC. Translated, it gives CASSPKGTSGRGNEQFF.

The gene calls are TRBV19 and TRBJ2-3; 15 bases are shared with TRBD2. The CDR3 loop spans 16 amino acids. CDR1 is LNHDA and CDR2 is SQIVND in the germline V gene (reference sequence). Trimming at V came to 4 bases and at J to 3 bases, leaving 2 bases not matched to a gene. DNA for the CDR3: TGTGCCAGTAGTAGAGGGACTAGCGGGAGGACAGATACGCAGTATTTT. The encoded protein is CASSRGTSGRTDTQYF.

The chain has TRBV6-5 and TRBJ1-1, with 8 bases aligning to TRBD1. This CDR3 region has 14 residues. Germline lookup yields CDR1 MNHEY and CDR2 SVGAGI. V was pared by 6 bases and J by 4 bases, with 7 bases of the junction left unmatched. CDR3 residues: CASSRQGSGTEAFF. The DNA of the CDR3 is TGTGCCAGCAGCCGACAGGGGTCGGGCACTGAAGCTTTCTTT.

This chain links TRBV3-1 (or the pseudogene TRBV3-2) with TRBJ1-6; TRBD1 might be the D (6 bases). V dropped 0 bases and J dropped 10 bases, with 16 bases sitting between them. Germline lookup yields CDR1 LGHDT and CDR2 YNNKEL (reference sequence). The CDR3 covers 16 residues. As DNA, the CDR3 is TGTGCCAGCAGCCAAGATTCGGCAGGGGTAGGCTCACCCCTCCACTTT. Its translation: CASSQDSAGVGSPLHF.

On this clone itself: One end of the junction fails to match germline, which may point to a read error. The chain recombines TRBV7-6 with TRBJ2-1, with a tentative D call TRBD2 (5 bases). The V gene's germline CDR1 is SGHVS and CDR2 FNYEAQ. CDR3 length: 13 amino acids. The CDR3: CASSLAVYNEQFF. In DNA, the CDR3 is TGTGCCAGCAGCCTAGCAGTCTACAATGAGCAGTTCTTC.

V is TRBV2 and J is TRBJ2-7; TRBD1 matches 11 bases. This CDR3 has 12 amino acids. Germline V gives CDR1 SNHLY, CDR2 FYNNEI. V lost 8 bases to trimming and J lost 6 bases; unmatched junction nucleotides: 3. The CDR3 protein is CASGQGALEQYF. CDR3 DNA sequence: TGTGCCAGCGGACAGGGGGCTCTCGAGCAGTACTTC.

CDR3: CSVSRLGTDTQYF. For the CDR3, the DNA is TGCAGCGTCTCTCGGTTGGGCACAGATACGCAGTATTTT. The J gene is TRBJ2-3, the V gene TRBV29-1, with D unclear. CDR3 length equals 13 residues. Germline CDR1 SQVTM, CDR2 ANQGSEA. V lost 6 bases, J lost 1 base, and 11 bases lay in between.

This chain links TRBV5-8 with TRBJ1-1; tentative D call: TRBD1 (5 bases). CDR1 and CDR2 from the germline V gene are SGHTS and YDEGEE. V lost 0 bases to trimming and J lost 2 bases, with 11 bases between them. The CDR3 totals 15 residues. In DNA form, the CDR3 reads TGTGCCAGCAGCTTGGCAATCTGGGGCAACACTGAAGCTTTCTTT. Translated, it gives CASSLAIWGNTEAFF.

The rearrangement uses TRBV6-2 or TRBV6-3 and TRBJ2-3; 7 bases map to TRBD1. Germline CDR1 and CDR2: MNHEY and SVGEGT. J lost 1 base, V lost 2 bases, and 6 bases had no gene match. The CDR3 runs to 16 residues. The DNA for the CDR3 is TGTGCCAGCAGTTACGAAGGGGGCGGCGGCACAGATACGCAGTATTTT. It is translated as CASSYEGGGGTDTQYF.

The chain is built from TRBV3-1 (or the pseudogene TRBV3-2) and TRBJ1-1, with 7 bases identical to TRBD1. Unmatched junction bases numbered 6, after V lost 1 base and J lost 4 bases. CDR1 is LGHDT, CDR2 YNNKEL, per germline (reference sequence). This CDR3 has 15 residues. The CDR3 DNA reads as TGTGCCAGCAGCCAAGCACCCAGGGGGGGCACTGAAGCTTTCTTT. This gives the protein CASSQAPRGGTEAFF.

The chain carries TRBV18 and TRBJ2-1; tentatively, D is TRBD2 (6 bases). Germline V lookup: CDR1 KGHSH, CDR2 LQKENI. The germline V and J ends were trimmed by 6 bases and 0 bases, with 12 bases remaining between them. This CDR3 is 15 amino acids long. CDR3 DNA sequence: TGTGCCAGCTCCCTTAGCGGTAGCTCCTACAATGAGCAGTTCTTC. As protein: CASSLSGSSYNEQFF.

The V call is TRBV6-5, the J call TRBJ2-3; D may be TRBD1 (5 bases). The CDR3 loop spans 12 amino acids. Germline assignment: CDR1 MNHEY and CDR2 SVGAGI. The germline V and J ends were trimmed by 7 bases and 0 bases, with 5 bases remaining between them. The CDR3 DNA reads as TGTGCCAGCAAGGGGAGCACAGATACGCAGTATTTT. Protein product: CASKGSTDTQYF.

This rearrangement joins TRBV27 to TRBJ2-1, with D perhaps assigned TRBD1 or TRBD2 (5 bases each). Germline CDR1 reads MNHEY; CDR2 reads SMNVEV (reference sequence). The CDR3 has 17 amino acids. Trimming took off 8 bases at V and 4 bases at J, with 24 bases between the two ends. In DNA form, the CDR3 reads TGTGCCAGCCTACCACGGAGCGGAGGTGGGGCGTACAATGAGCAGTTCTTC. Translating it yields CASLPRSGGGAYNEQFF.

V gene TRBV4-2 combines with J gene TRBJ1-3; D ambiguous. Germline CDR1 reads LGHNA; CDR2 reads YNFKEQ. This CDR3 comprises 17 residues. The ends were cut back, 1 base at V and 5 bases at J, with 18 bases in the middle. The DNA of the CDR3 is TGTGCCAGCAGCCAAGTTGAGCGGACTTTTAGCAGAAACACCATATATTTT. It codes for CASSQVERTFSRNTIYF.

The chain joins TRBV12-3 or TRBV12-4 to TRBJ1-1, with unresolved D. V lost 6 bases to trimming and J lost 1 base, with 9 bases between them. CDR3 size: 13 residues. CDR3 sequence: CASSRQRNTEAFF. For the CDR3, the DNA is TGTGCCAGCAGCCGGCAGCGGAACACTGAAGCTTTCTTT.

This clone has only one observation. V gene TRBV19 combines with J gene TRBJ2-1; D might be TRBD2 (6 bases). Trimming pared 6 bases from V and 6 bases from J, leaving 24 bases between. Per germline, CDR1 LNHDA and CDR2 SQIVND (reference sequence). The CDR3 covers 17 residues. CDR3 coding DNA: TGTGCCAGTAGCGATAGGGCCGGGAGCTCCCGCCTCAATGAGCAGTTCTTC. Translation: CASSDRAGSSRLNEQFF.

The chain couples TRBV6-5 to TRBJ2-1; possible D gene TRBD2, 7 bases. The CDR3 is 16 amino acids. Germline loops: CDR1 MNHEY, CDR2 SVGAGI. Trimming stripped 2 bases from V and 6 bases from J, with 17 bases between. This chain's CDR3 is CASSYTGTIPSNEQFF. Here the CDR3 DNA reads TGTGCCAGCAGTTACACAGGGACTATTCCCTCCAATGAGCAGTTCTTC.

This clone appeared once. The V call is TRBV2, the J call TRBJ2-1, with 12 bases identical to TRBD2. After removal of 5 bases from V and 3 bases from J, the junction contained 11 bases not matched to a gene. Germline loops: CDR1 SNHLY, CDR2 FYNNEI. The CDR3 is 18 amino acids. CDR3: CASSRRLAGVEGYNEQFF. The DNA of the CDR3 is TGTGCCAGCAGTCGTAGACTAGCGGGAGTCGAAGGCTACAATGAGCAGTTCTTC.

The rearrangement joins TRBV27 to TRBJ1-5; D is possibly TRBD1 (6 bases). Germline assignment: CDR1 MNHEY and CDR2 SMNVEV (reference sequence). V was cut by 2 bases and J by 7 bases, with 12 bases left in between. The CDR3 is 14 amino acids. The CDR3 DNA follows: TGTGCCAGCAGTTTAACAGGGCAACGGCAGCCCCAGCATTTT. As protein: CASSLTGQRQPQHF.

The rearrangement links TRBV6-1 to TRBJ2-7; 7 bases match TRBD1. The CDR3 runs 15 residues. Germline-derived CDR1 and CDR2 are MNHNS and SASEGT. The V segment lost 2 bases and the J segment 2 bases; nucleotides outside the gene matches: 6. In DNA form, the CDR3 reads TGTGCCAGCAGTGAATTGGGACAGCTAACCTACGAGCAGTACTTC. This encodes CASSELGQLTYEQYF.

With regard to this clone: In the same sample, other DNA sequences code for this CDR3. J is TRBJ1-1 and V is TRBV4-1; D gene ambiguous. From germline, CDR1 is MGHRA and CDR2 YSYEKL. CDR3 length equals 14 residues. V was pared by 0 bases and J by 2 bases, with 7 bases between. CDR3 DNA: TGCGCCAGCAGCCAAGAGGACGGAAACACTGAAGCTTTCTTT. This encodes CASSQEDGNTEAFF.

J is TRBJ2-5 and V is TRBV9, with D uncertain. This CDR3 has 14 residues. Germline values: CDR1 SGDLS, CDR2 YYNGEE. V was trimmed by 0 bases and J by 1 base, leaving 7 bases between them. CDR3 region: CASSVGPLQETQYF. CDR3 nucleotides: TGTGCCAGCAGCGTAGGTCCGCTCCAAGAGACCCAGTACTTC.

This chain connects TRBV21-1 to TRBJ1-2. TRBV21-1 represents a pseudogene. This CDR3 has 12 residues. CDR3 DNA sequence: TGTGCCAGCAGCAAAGCCGGCGACGGCTACACCTTC. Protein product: CASSKAGDGYTF.